The following is a T cell receptor beta chain sequence with its context. The antigen remains undetermined. This record comes from a study of T cells in localized non-small cell lung cancer. Study-level findings and limits: The greatest T cell clonality was found in uninvolved adjacent lung (higher than in tumor).

TCRdb's copy holds only in-frame clones and misses some; the assay was immunoSEQ multiplex PCR. In the table there are about 26,000 clones, under 95% of which are singletons. The TCR comes from a female donor aged 60 or older with stage II squamous cell lung carcinoma. The sample in question was peripheral blood, obtained before any cancer treatment.

Here the CDR3 reads CATSRVRAGGGETQYF. The CDR3 DNA reads as TGTGCCACCAGCAGAGTTCGAGCGGGGGGGGGAGAGACCCAGTACTTC. The gene calls are TRBV15 and TRBJ2-5; 10 positions match TRBD2. There are 16 residues in the CDR3. Germline lookup yields CDR1 LNHNV and CDR2 YYDKDF (reference sequence). V lost 1 base to trimming and J lost 4 bases; unmatched junction nucleotides: 6.